This is a list of T cell receptor beta chains from one sample in a study of T-cell reconstitution after alpha-beta-depleted transplantation in children. One entry per CDR3 protein results from TCRdb running MiXCR on the PCR reads. The profile shows approximately 85,000 distinct CDR3 sequences, 11% to 15% of them singletons. The specimen was PBMCs, mostly from graft donor cells, collected 180 days after TCRalphabeta/CD19-depleted stem cell transplant. The receptor set was obtained from a male patient aged 2 to 10 who had a stem cell transplant for acute lymphoblastic leukemia, so the T cells may come from the graft donor. The conserved cysteine and the conserved F or W are not part of the CDR3 here. Fields, in order: clone size, V gene, CDR3 protein. Clone size is not always given. Where it is, it says once, few, many or a class for expanded clones.

abundance: few; v_gene: TRBV9; CDR3aa: ASTSGSPETQY
abundance: .; v_gene: TRBV7-9; CDR3aa: ASSPKRGDEKLF
abundance: .; v_gene: TRBV11-2; CDR3aa: ASSRDRGSETQY
abundance: .; v_gene: TRBV10-3; CDR3aa: AIKIGETQY
abundance: many; v_gene: TRBV10-3; CDR3aa: AISATLLRVVYEQY
abundance: few; v_gene: TRBV11-3; CDR3aa: ASSLGGNTQY
abundance: few; v_gene: TRBV11-2; CDR3aa: ASSQKGRNSPLH
abundance: .; v_gene: TRBV29-1; CDR3aa: SALTGGGYEQY
abundance: many; v_gene: TRBV7-2; CDR3aa: ASSPDIPSGNTIY
abundance: many; v_gene: TRBV5-1; CDR3aa: ASRSDSSGANVLT
abundance: .; v_gene: TRBV20-1; CDR3aa: SARDRGRREQY
abundance: .; v_gene: TRBV6-5; CDR3aa: ASSYSREPEMTEAF
abundance: few; v_gene: TRBV11-2; CDR3aa: ASSFSGGLTDTQY
abundance: few; v_gene: TRBV20-1; CDR3aa: SATESNEQF
abundance: many; v_gene: TRBV6-2/TRBV6-3; CDR3aa: ASSYALDREYEQY
abundance: many; v_gene: TRBV20-1; CDR3aa: SALPTSEAYEQY
abundance: .; v_gene: TRBV23-1; CDR3aa: ASSQSPRDTQY
abundance: many; v_gene: TRBV12-3/TRBV12-4; CDR3aa: ASSLNVDTQY
abundance: many; v_gene: TRBV5-1; CDR3aa: ASQGPDTQY
abundance: .; v_gene: TRBV5-6; CDR3aa: ATGPYRGGELF
abundance: .; v_gene: TRBV4-3; CDR3aa: ASSQEWDRALYGDP
abundance: few; v_gene: TRBV6-5; CDR3aa: ASSYSAKPNSGNTIY
abundance: .; v_gene: TRBV5-1; CDR3aa: ASSLDTGLAVPGLTQY
abundance: .; v_gene: TRBV6-5; CDR3aa: ASSSWLANEKLF
abundance: few; v_gene: TRBV5-1; CDR3aa: ASSPRTGGTYNEQF
abundance: many; v_gene: TRBV20-1; CDR3aa: SARTVNYGYT
abundance: .; v_gene: TRBV6-1; CDR3aa: ASRAHSYNSPLH
abundance: few; v_gene: TRBV20-1; CDR3aa: SAGGTGRNEQY
abundance: many; v_gene: TRBV5-1; CDR3aa: ASSRDNQETQY